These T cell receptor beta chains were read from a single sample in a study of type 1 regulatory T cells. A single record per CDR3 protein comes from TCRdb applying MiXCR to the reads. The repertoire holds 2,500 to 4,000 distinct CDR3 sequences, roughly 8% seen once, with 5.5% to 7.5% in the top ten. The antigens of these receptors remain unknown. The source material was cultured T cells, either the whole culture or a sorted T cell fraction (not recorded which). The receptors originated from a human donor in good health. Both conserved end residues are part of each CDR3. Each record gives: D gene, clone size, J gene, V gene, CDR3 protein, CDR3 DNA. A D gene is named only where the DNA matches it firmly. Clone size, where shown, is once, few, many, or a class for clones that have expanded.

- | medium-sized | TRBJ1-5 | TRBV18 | CASSPIPGSPNQPQHF | TGTGCCAGCTCACCGATACCGGGGTCTCCCAATCAGCCCCAGCATTTT
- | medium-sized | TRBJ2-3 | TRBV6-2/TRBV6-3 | CASSWGGAEDTQYF | TGTGCCAGCAGTTGGGGGGGGGCTGAAGATACGCAGTATTTT
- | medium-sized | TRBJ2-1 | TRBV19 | CASTPQGSYNEQFF | TGTGCCAGTACCCCCCAAGGCTCCTACAATGAGCAGTTCTTC
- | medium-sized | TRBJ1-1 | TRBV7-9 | CASSSRDVGEAFF | TGTGCCAGCAGCTCCCGGGACGTTGGAGAAGCTTTCTTT
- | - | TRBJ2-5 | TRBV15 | CATSREDQETQYF | TGTGCCACCAGCAGAGAGGACCAAGAGACCCAGTACTTC
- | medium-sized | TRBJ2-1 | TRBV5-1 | CASIGGEQGVYNEQFF | TGCGCCAGCATCGGAGGGGAACAGGGTGTATATAATGAGCAGTTCTTC
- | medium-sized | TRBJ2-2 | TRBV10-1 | CASSGLGVGELFF | TGCGCCAGCAGCGGGCTAGGGGTCGGGGAGCTGTTTTTT
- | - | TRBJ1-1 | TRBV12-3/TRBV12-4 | CASRIAGPNIEAFF | TGTGCCAGCAGAATAGCCGGGCCGAACATTGAAGCTTTCTTC
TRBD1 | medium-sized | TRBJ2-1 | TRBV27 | CASSVRDRARPYNEQFF | TGTGCCAGCAGTGTTCGAGACAGGGCTAGACCCTACAATGAGCAGTTCTTC
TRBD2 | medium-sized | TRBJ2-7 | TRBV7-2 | CASSFRTSGYEQYF | TGTGCCAGCAGCTTTCGGACTAGTGGCTACGAGCAGTACTTC
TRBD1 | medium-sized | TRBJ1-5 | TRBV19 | CASRQGGQPQHF | TGTGCCAGTAGGCAGGGGGGTCAGCCCCAGCATTTT
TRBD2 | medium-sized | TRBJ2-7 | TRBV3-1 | CASSQEIQRGISYEQYF | TGTGCCAGCAGCCAAGAAATCCAGCGGGGTATCTCCTACGAGCAGTACTTC
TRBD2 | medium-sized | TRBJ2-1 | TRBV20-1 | CSAIVAGPLREQFF | TGCAGTGCTATTGTAGCGGGTCCTCTCCGTGAGCAGTTCTTC
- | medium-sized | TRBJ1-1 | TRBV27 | CASSLKMGSNTEAFF | TGTGCCAGCAGTTTAAAGATGGGCAGTAACACTGAAGCTTTCTTT
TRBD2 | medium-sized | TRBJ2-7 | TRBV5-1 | CASSLGTSGPYEQYF | TGCGCCAGCAGCTTGGGGACTAGCGGGCCCTACGAGCAGTACTTC
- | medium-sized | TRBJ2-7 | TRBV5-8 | CASTPDPGFSYEQYF | TGTGCCAGCACCCCGGACCCGGGATTCTCCTACGAGCAGTACTTC